This passage covers 3 T cell receptor beta chains from one sample sequenced in a study of blood T cell repertoires in COVID-19. Repertoires were generated with immunoSEQ multiplex PCR, while TCRdb's copy carries only in-frame clones and drops some. Found here are about 250,000 clones, 87% of them singletons; the top ten hold around 3%. Sequenced material: peripheral blood. The receptors here all came from a man younger than 35 with active or convalescent COVID-19.

J is TRBJ2-5 and V is TRBV5-4; D is unclear. V was pared by 7 bases and J by 4 bases, with 20 bases between. The CDR3 extends over 15 amino acids. Germline CDR1 reads SGHNT; CDR2 reads YYREEE (reference sequence). CDR3 sequence (DNA): TGTGCCAGCCACCCACCACAGCCGTCGACAGAGACCCAGTACTTC. It specifies CASHPPQPSTETQYF.

The rearrangement links TRBV30 to TRBJ1-6, with D tentatively TRBD1 (5 bases). This CDR3 region has 16 residues. Germline CDR1 GTSNPN, CDR2 SVGIG (reference sequence). Trimming stripped 5 bases from V and 5 bases from J, with 19 bases between. The CDR3 is CAWVPGGGRDNSPLHF. CDR3 coding DNA: TGTGCCTGGGTCCCTGGGGGGGGACGGGATAATTCACCCCTCCACTTT.

The chain links TRBV7-8 to TRBJ2-7, with a weak D call TRBD2 (5 bases). V was shortened by 1 base and J by 2 bases, with 15 bases between the two germline ends. The V gene's germline CDR1 is SGHVS and CDR2 FQNEAQ. The CDR3 totals 16 residues. CDR3 loop: CASSLGGPGSPYEQYF. The CDR3 DNA follows: TGTGCCAGCAGCTTAGGAGGTCCGGGATCCCCCTACGAGCAGTACTTC. The full variable domain, its missing parts supplied by reference TRBV7-8 and TRBJ2-7, is GAGVSQSPRYKVAKRGQDVALRCDPISGHVSLFWYQQALGQGPEFLTYFQNEAQLDKSGLPSDRFFAERPEGSVSTLKIQRTQQEDSAVYLCASSLGGPGSPYEQYFGPGTRLTVT.